By share of the sample, the clone carrying this T cell receptor (beta chain) is medium-sized (0.01 to 0.1%). Among the patients, all were node-negative on CT and PET/CT, and none had received prior chemotherapy or radiotherapy or had other malignancies. Collection of peripheral blood, in a volume of around 6 milliliters, was performed at each of two time points. CDR3 length equals 16 residues. Trimming removed 7 bases at V and 5 bases at J, with 23 bases between. From germline, CDR1 is MDHEN and CDR2 SYDVKM. The data derive from a study of prognosis after radiotherapy for stage I lung cancer. Across the whole study: SBRT was given in 3 to 5 fractions at a biologically effective dose of at least 100 Gy as radiotherapy.

The genomic DNA TCR beta CDR3 region underwent two rounds of multiplex PCR. Amplification in first-round PCR relied on primers specific to each TRBV and TRBJ gene. The second round, a PCR step, used universal primers. TCRdb itself ran the multiplex PCR reads through MiXCR, one entry per CDR3 protein. The sample holds about 9,000 distinct CDR3 sequences, over 50% seen once. This material consisted of PBMCs, taken before or after stereotactic body radiation therapy (not recorded which). V is TRBV28 and J is TRBJ2-5, with no clear D. The TCR originated in a donor at least 50 years old with non-small cell lung cancer. CDR3 loop: CASTRSQVFHFETQYF. The DNA of the CDR3 is TGTGCCAGCACGCGGTCCCAAGTCTTCCATTTTGAGACCCAGTACTTC.